This is a list of T cell receptor beta chains from one sample in a study of T cells in Graves' hyperthyroidism and ophthalmopathy. Each CDR3 protein is one row after TCRdb ran MiXCR on the multiplex PCR reads. The profile shows around 600,000 distinct CDR3 sequences, approximately 15% of them singletons. Sequenced material: blood. These TCRs come from a woman aged 40 to 55 with Graves' ophthalmopathy. The conserved cysteine and the conserved F or W are not part of the CDR3 here. The order of the fields is J gene, clone size, V gene, CDR3 protein. Only some rows state a clone size, as once, few, many or a class for expanded clones.

TRBJ2-1,NA,TRBV4-1,ASSQASGSSSYNEQF
TRBJ2-3,few,TRBV20-1,SAERLGSTDTQY
TRBJ1-5,many,TRBV20-1,SARETANQPQH
TRBJ2-3,many,TRBV5-1,ASSLALSGTADTQY
TRBJ2-7,NA,TRBV5-1,ASSLSPPTYEQY
TRBJ2-3,many,TRBV6-1,ASSNGLAGPTDTQY
TRBJ2-1,many,TRBV7-3,ASSLVPLRDNEQF
TRBJ2-1,NA,TRBV20-1,SARDHHMGNNEQF
TRBJ2-3,few,TRBV7-3,ASSYTSGSTDTQY
TRBJ2-7,few,TRBV7-8,ASSLKWDTSYEQY
TRBJ2-1,many,TRBV5-1,ASSFPGLAGGGGEQF
TRBJ2-1,many,TRBV10-3,AISEKRGNNEQF
TRBJ1-2,once,TRBV3-1,ASAGTGNGYT
TRBJ2-3,many,TRBV3-1,ASSSRIDTQY
TRBJ1-4,few,TRBV9,ASSGDFLGPGKLF
TRBJ2-5,few,TRBV6-1,ASNEAPGRLAESQETQY
TRBJ1-4,NA,TRBV28,ASRPGGSNEKLF
TRBJ2-5,many,TRBV7-9,ASSRDSLLGETQY
TRBJ2-7,NA,TRBV20-1,SAGARGVYEQY
TRBJ2-3,many,TRBV7-8,ASSLGSGTGTDTQY
TRBJ1-1,many,TRBV12-3/TRBV12-4,ASSFPTVNTEAF
TRBJ2-1,few,TRBV2,ASRGREGLGYNEQF
TRBJ2-7,once,TRBV5-1,ASSLAMGNSYEQY
TRBJ2-2,few,TRBV5-1,ASRAGGDTGELF
TRBJ1-6,few,TRBV27,ASGRVSYNSPLH
TRBJ2-3,many,TRBV2,ASSQLLKGPDTQY
TRBJ2-1,few,TRBV2,ASSQGPGGSYNEQF
TRBJ1-3,many,TRBV2,ASSELTGPGNTIY
TRBJ2-1,NA,TRBV19,ASSIGRHHNEQF
TRBJ1-5,many,TRBV28,ASSQASEGNQPQH
TRBJ1-5,many,TRBV6-2/TRBV6-3,ASSPLGAALSNQPQH
TRBJ2-1,few,TRBV28,ASKTLNEQF
TRBJ2-1,many,TRBV12-3/TRBV12-4,ASSFEGGNRLNEQF
TRBJ1-1,many,TRBV3-1,ASSQDWGPEAF
TRBJ2-6,few,TRBV30,AWADSGTGANVLT
TRBJ1-4,NA,TRBV10-3,AISDIIVGEKLF
TRBJ1-4,NA,TRBV11-2,ASSSEISGRQKLF
TRBJ2-7,many,TRBV7-9,ASSLYVLGDEQY